The 22 T cell receptor beta chains below all came from one sample that was sequenced in a study of graft-versus-host responses after intestinal transplantation. Assay used: immunoSEQ multiplex PCR; TCRdb lists only in-frame clones, some missing. The sample lists about 5,000 clones, 70% to 80% seen once, with 35% to 40% in the top ten. Sequenced material: PBMCs, taken around 300 days after intestinal transplant. The receptors originated from a human patient who received an intestinal transplant, so some T cells may come from the graft donor.

This clone was recorded only once. The chain is built from TRBV4-3 and TRBJ2-3; 8 positions match TRBD2. Germline values: CDR1 LGHNA, CDR2 YSLEER. The V gene end was trimmed by 2 bases and the J gene end by 5 bases; junction bases not matched to a gene: 3. The CDR3 runs 14 residues. The chain's CDR3 is CASSQLAGGDTQYF. CDR3 sequence (DNA): TGCGCCAGCAGCCAACTAGCGGGTGGAGATACGCAGTATTTT.

The V and J genes are TRBV30 and TRBJ2-3; D is undetermined. V lost 7 bases to trimming and J lost 2 bases, with 19 bases between them. The CDR3 contains 15 residues. Germline V lookup: CDR1 GTSNPN, CDR2 SVGIG (reference sequence). CDR3 coding DNA: TGTGCCTTGATGCCGGGCCCCCGGAACACAGATACGCAGTATTTT. It is translated as CALMPGPRNTDTQYF.

The chain recombines TRBV6-5 with TRBJ1-1; D not certain. CDR3 length: 15 residues. CDR1 is MNHEY and CDR2 is SVGAGI in the germline V gene. V was clipped by 5 bases and J by 0 bases, with 13 bases between them. For the CDR3, the DNA is TGTGCCAGCAGTCGGCAAGAGAGGTTGAACACTGAAGCTTTCTTT. This codes for CASSRQERLNTEAFF.

The chain employs TRBV6-6 and TRBJ1-5; TRBD1 might be the D (6 bases). CDR3 size: 13 residues. Deletions cut 4 bases from V and 5 bases from J, with 9 bases between. Germline lookup yields CDR1 MNHNY and CDR2 SVGAGI (reference sequence). The CDR3 is CASSLGGYQPQHF. CDR3 nucleotides: TGTGCCAGCAGTTTAGGGGGATATCAGCCCCAGCATTTT.

V gene TRBV29-1 combines with J gene TRBJ1-4, with 7 bases that match TRBD1. This CDR3 spans 15 amino acids. V trimming: 2 bases; J trimming: 8 bases; junction bases outside the gene matches: 11. CDR1 is SQVTM, CDR2 ANQGSEA, per germline. The CDR3 protein is CSVEWVEGQTEKLFF. CDR3 DNA sequence: TGCAGCGTTGAATGGGTTGAGGGACAGACCGAAAAACTGTTTTTT.

This chain joins TRBV2 and TRBJ2-7; D not resolved. Germline lookup yields CDR1 SNHLY and CDR2 FYNNEI. The CDR3 is made up of 17 amino acids. Trimming cost V 0 bases and J 3 bases, with 18 bases left between them. The chain's CDR3 is CASSEALGVPLDYEQYF. CDR3 sequence (DNA): TGTGCCAGCAGTGAAGCGCTTGGGGTACCCCTCGACTACGAGCAGTACTTC.

The chain has TRBV5-2 and TRBJ2-6. TRBV5-2 is a recognized pseudogene. The length of the CDR3 is 18 residues. CDR3 in amino acids: CASKSAREYTSRANVLTF. The CDR3 nucleotides are TGTGCCAGCAAGTCGGCACGAGAGTACACAAGTCGGGCCAACGTCCTGACTTTC.

The chain is built from TRBV5-1 and TRBJ2-3; 10 nucleotides align to TRBD2. Germline V gene data show CDR1 as SGHRS and CDR2 as YFSETQ. V was clipped by 4 bases and J by 0 bases; unmatched bases: 2. There are 15 residues in the CDR3. This CDR3 reads CASSLLAGSTDTQYF. Written as DNA, the CDR3 is TGCGCCAGCAGCCTACTAGCGGGGAGCACAGATACGCAGTATTTT.

The chain joins TRBV5-1 to TRBJ2-5, with a possible D match to TRBD2 (5 bases). Germline CDR1 reads SGHRS; CDR2 reads YFSETQ. Deletions cut 0 bases from V and 4 bases from J, with 7 bases between. The CDR3 totals 13 residues. CDR3 sequence reads: CASSLGSGETQYF. Here the CDR3 DNA reads TGCGCCAGCAGCTTGGGCAGCGGAGAGACCCAGTACTTC.

By share, this clone counts as large. The chain employs TRBV6-6 and TRBJ1-1, with TRBD1 as a possible D gene (6 bases). CDR1 is MNHNY and CDR2 is SVGAGI in the germline V gene (reference sequence). The CDR3 covers 14 residues. V was clipped by 2 bases and J by 1 base, with 8 bases between them. CDR3 sequence: CASSYGGPNTEAFF. CDR3 DNA: TGTGCCAGCAGTTACGGGGGGCCGAACACTGAAGCTTTCTTT.

This chain connects TRBV6-4 to TRBJ2-2; 7 nucleotides line up with TRBD1. CDR3 length: 15 amino acids. Losses at the gene ends were 0 bases for V and 3 bases for J; bases not matched to a gene: 1. The germline CDR1 and CDR2 sequences are MRHNA and SNTAGT. CDR3 region: CASSDSTGDTGELFF. CDR3 nucleotide sequence: TGTGCCAGCAGTGACTCCACAGGGGACACCGGGGAGCTGTTTTTT.

The gene calls are TRBV29-1 and TRBJ2-7; 12 nucleotides agree with TRBD1. The CDR3 has 15 amino acids. Losses at the gene ends were 1 base for V and 5 bases for J; bases not matched to a gene: 6. Per the germline V gene, CDR1 is SQVTM and CDR2 is ANQGSEA. The CDR3 nucleotides are TGCAGCGTTGAAGCCCCCGGGACAGGGGGCCACGAGCAGTACTTC. It specifies CSVEAPGTGGHEQYF.

The chain links TRBV19 to TRBJ2-6, with D maybe TRBD2 (6 bases). The germline V gene encodes CDR1 LNHDA and CDR2 SQIVND (reference sequence). The V and J ends lost 3 bases and 4 bases respectively, with 10 bases between them. This CDR3 is built from 15 residues. CDR3 DNA: TGTGCCAGTAGTATTGGGACTGGGGGGGCCAACGTCCTGACTTTC. Translation: CASSIGTGGANVLTF. The full variable domain, in which reference TRBV19 and TRBJ2-6 provide the parts outside the CDR3, is DGGITQSPKYLFRKEGQNVTLSCEQNLNHDAMYWYRQDPGQGLRLIYYSQIVNDFQKGDIAEGYSVSREKKESFPLTVTSAQKNPTAFYLCASSIGTGGANVLTFGAGSRLTVL.

This clone appeared a few times. The rearrangement uses TRBV6-6 and TRBJ2-1, with D perhaps being TRBD1 or TRBD2 (6 bases each). V was trimmed by 8 bases and J by 8 bases, leaving 10 bases between them. The CDR3 has 11 residues. The germline gives CDR1 MNHNY, CDR2 SVGAGI (reference sequence). The CDR3 coding sequence is TGTGCCAGCCTGGGGGGCCATGAGCAGTTCTTC. It yields the protein CASLGGHEQFF.

In this sample, this clone turned up once. This chain uses TRBV7-2 with TRBJ1-2; a possible D gene is TRBD1 (5 bases). V lost 1 base and J 7 bases, leaving 10 bases between the germline ends. Per germline, CDR1 SGHTA and CDR2 FQGNSA. The CDR3 runs to 13 residues. This CDR3 is CASSLVEGSGYTF. CDR3 DNA: TGTGCCAGCAGCTTAGTCGAGGGGAGTGGCTACACCTTC.

The chain carries TRBV5-8 and TRBJ2-5; D may be TRBD2 (5 bases). The end of the DNA aligns better with TRBJ2-7, so the J call may be wrong. Germline loops: CDR1 SGHTS, CDR2 YDEGEE. This CDR3 contains 14 residues. The CDR3 loop reads CASSLGPRAYEQYF. The CDR3 coding sequence is TGTGCCAGCAGCTTAGGCCCGAGGGCTTACGAGCAGTACTTC.

Worth noting for this clone: Other DNA sequences in the same sample also yield this CDR3. The chain couples TRBV10-1 to TRBJ2-1; D call uncertain. Germline lookup yields CDR1 WNHNN and CDR2 SYGVQD (reference sequence). V was pared by 3 bases and J by 8 bases, with 8 bases between. The CDR3 consists of 12 residues. The CDR3 nucleotides read TGCGCCAGCAGTGATGGTGGGGATGAGCAGTTCTTC. Amino acid sequence: CASSDGGDEQFF.

The chain joins TRBV2 to TRBJ1-4; TRBD1 is a possible D gene (5 bases). Looked up from germline, CDR1 is SNHLY and CDR2 is FYNNEI. The germline V and J ends were trimmed by 1 base and 6 bases, with 12 bases remaining between them. The CDR3 sequence is 15 residues long. CDR3: CASSEVGAKDEKLFF. The CDR3 DNA is TGTGCCAGCAGTGAAGTAGGGGCAAAAGATGAAAAACTGTTTTTT.

The chain is built from TRBV19 and TRBJ1-2; 8 nucleotides align to TRBD1. The CDR3 contains 12 residues. The junction had 2 bases not matched to a gene; V was cut back by 5 bases and J by 6 bases. Germline V lookup: CDR1 LNHDA, CDR2 SQIVND (reference sequence). CDR3 sequence reads: CASSGGQDGYTF. As DNA, the CDR3 is TGTGCCAGTAGTGGGGGACAGGATGGCTACACCTTC. Complete variable domain (other parts from reference TRBV19 and TRBJ1-2): DGGITQSPKYLFRKEGQNVTLSCEQNLNHDAMYWYRQDPGQGLRLIYYSQIVNDFQKGDIAEGYSVSREKKESFPLTVTSAQKNPTAFYLCASSGGQDGYTFGSGTRLTVV.

The chain couples TRBV6-9 to TRBJ2-7; maybe TRBD1 (6 bases). This CDR3 spans 15 amino acids. Germline CDR1 reads MNHGY; CDR2 reads SVAAGI. The V end lost 6 bases, the J end lost 0 bases, and 15 bases lay between the germline ends. CDR3 bases: TGTGCCAGCAGCCGGGACACCAGTAGCTCCTACGAGCAGTACTTC. This gives the protein CASSRDTSSSYEQYF.

The chain is built from TRBV29-1 and TRBJ2-1; 7 positions agree with TRBD1. The germline CDR1 and CDR2 sequences are SQVTM and ANQGSEA. Trimming removed 4 bases from V and 8 bases from J; junction bases left unmatched: 8. The CDR3 is made up of 13 amino acids. The CDR3 DNA reads as TGCAGCGTTGCAGCGACAGGGTACGATGAGCAGTTCTTC. Protein sequence: CSVAATGYDEQFF.

The chain recombines TRBV7-2 with TRBJ1-1; D gene uncertain. V gave up 5 bases and J gave up 1 base, with 8 bases separating them. This CDR3 contains 13 residues. The germline V gene has CDR1 SGHTA and CDR2 FQGNSA. This chain's CDR3 is CASSPHPNTEAFF. The DNA of the CDR3 is TGTGCCAGCAGCCCTCACCCGAACACTGAAGCTTTCTTT.